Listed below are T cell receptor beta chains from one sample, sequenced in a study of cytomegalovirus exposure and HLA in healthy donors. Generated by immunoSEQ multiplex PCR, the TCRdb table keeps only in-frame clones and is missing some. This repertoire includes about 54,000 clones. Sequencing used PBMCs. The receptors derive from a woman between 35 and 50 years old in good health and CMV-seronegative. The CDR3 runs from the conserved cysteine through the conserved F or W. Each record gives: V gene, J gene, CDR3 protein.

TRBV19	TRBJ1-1	CASSISRNTEAFF
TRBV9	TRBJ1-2	CASSVGWGGVLSGYTF
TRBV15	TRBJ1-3	CATSGGQVGSTGNTIYF
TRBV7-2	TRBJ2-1	CASSLEVGQGVSNEQFF
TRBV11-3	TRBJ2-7	CASSPTSPTNYEQYF
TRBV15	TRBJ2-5	CATSSAAGAGETQYF
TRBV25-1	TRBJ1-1	CASTRSQGNTEAFF
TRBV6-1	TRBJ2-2	CASPSGGANTGELFF
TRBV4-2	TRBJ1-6	CASSQVPGLNSPLHF
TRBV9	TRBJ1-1	CASSVGEGQGAGRNTEAFF